What follows describes a single TCR beta chain. The data were obtained in a study of blood T cell repertoires in COVID-19. Profiling relied on immunoSEQ multiplex PCR, and the TCRdb table lists in-frame clones only, not all of them. Among some 49,000 clones listed, roughly 90% were seen once. Per the germline V gene, CDR1 is KGHDR and CDR2 is SFDVKD. CDR3 size: 18 residues. V was clipped by 5 bases and J by 1 base, with 17 bases between them. The clonotype comes from a man between 65 and 85 years old with active COVID-19. The genes are TRBV24-1 and TRBJ2-6; D is possibly TRBD2 (6 bases). Material for sequencing was peripheral blood. The CDR3 DNA is TGTGCCACCAGTGGGTCGGGACTCCCAGGATCTGGGGCCAACGTCCTGACTTTC. Amino acid sequence: CATSGSGLPGSGANVLTF.